This is a list of T cell receptor beta chains from one sample in a study of blood T cell repertoires in COVID-19. Produced via immunoSEQ multiplex PCR; TCRdb's table is partial and in-frame only. The table records 80,000 to 100,000 clones, around 90% of them present only once. Input material: peripheral blood. These receptor sequences come from a man aged 50 to 59 with COVID-19, enrolled during active disease. The conserved cysteine and the conserved F or W are not part of the CDR3 here. Each record gives: V gene, J gene, CDR3 protein.

V: TRBV29-1; J: TRBJ1-5; CDR3: SVSGQGGQPQH
V: TRBV7-9; J: TRBJ2-2; CDR3: ASSYRGTGELF
V: TRBV7-3; J: TRBJ1-1; CDR3: ASSLGHTNTEAF
V: TRBV12-3/TRBV12-4; J: TRBJ2-7; CDR3: ASSFGQTYEQY
V: TRBV15; J: TRBJ1-1; CDR3: ATSRLRDRGGVEAF
V: TRBV4-2; J: TRBJ1-3; CDR3: ASSQDRGLVGNTIY
V: TRBV5-1; J: TRBJ1-6; CDR3: ASSLVTGNDSPLH
V: TRBV27; J: TRBJ2-6; CDR3: ASSTRSSGANVLT
V: TRBV9; J: TRBJ1-5; CDR3: ASSLTGNSNQPQH
V: TRBV14; J: TRBJ1-2; CDR3: ASSRDRAYGYT
V: TRBV4-2; J: TRBJ2-7; CDR3: ASSYGPGSYEQY
V: TRBV2; J: TRBJ2-1; CDR3: ASSEAHAGINEQF
V: TRBV3-1/TRBV3-2; J: TRBJ1-1; CDR3: ASSPGTGLNTEAF
V: TRBV4-1; J: TRBJ2-5; CDR3: ASSYYGGETQY
V: TRBV27; J: TRBJ2-7; CDR3: ASSFGQNTYEQY
V: TRBV2; J: TRBJ2-1; CDR3: ASRRWGAGVFYNEQF
V: TRBV11-2; J: TRBJ2-7; CDR3: ASSLDRTVSFHEQY
V: TRBV7-2; J: TRBJ2-3; CDR3: ASSLARPTDTQY
V: TRBV18; J: TRBJ2-3; CDR3: ASSPSGKRDTQY
V: TRBV5-5; J: TRBJ1-6; CDR3: ASSYSGTGVRNSPLH
V: TRBV2; J: TRBJ1-5; CDR3: ASSEMMGQGHQPQH
V: TRBV5-4; J: TRBJ1-1; CDR3: ASSKQGRTEAF
V: TRBV2; J: TRBJ2-1; CDR3: ASRGVRTGPVASNNEQF
V: TRBV30; J: TRBJ1-3; CDR3: AWSQWDRPGNTIY
V: TRBV5-5; J: TRBJ1-1; CDR3: ASSRTGTGTLGAF
V: TRBV5-3; J: TRBJ1-3; CDR3: ARNALTRDRGRGTIY
V: TRBV2; J: TRBJ2-7; CDR3: ASRDREFGEQY
V: TRBV20-1; J: TRBJ1-2; CDR3: SASDYRGNYGYT
V: TRBV2; J: TRBJ2-2; CDR3: ASRDKLTGELF
V: TRBV6-5; J: TRBJ2-1; CDR3: ASKSRDRGREQF
V: TRBV21-1; J: TRBJ2-3; CDR3: ASKNPMASGAKDTQY
V: TRBV7-9; J: TRBJ1-1; CDR3: ASSSQGLVDTEAF
V: TRBV9; J: TRBJ1-5; CDR3: ASSLTGSNQPQH
V: TRBV28; J: TRBJ1-5; CDR3: ASSLQGLNQPQH
V: TRBV5-4; J: TRBJ2-3; CDR3: ASSLKRAGGSTDTQY
V: TRBV19; J: TRBJ1-1; CDR3: ASSLRTANTEAF
V: TRBV6-6; J: TRBJ1-3; CDR3: ASSSRGTGAGNTIY
V: TRBV19; J: TRBJ1-6; CDR3: ASRLDTFGSYNSPLH
V: TRBV19; J: TRBJ1-6; CDR3: ASTTGTGNFDSPLH
V: TRBV12-3/TRBV12-4; J: TRBJ1-2; CDR3: ASSSSGGLGYT
V: TRBV4-1; J: TRBJ1-5; CDR3: ASSQETGPQH
V: TRBV7-2; J: TRBJ2-1; CDR3: ASSNRGLGYNEQF
V: TRBV12-3/TRBV12-4; J: TRBJ1-2; CDR3: ASSQDRGYGYT
V: TRBV7-2; J: TRBJ2-3; CDR3: ASSTDRGADTQY
V: TRBV18; J: TRBJ1-2; CDR3: ASSPIGGVDYGYT
V: TRBV6-6; J: TRBJ2-1; CDR3: ASSTRRGIYNEQF
V: TRBV19; J: TRBJ2-1; CDR3: ASTPNPRALEQF
V: TRBV28; J: TRBJ1-2; CDR3: ASSPDSVLSYGYT
V: TRBV9; J: TRBJ2-2; CDR3: ASSVERGGPTGELF
V: TRBV7-9; J: TRBJ1-2; CDR3: ASSLGGGRDSLRGYT